This T cell receptor beta chain was recorded in a study of cytomegalovirus exposure and HLA in healthy donors. It was the approximately 120-subject validation cohort, separate from the roughly 700-subject first cohort, to which the donors belonged. In its sample, this clone was seen once. The antigen is not known. V shed 2 bases and J 3 bases; nucleotides not matched to a gene: 4. CDR3 length: 15 residues. Per germline, CDR1 SGHNT and CDR2 YYREEE (reference sequence). Study-wide results and limits: Fewer than 200 TCR beta chains were listed as cytomegalovirus-associated.

The assay was immunoSEQ multiplex PCR, and TCRdb's table has in-frame clones only and misses some. The data hold fewer than 95,000 clones, with 94% observed a single time. The gene calls are TRBV5-4 and TRBJ2-3; 9 bases map to TRBD2. This clonotype originated in a woman aged 18-29 years in good health and CMV-seronegative. Specimen: PBMCs. CDR3 bases: TGTGCCAGCAGCTTAGCGGGGGGCGTTACAGATACGCAGTATTTT. Amino acid sequence: CASSLAGGVTDTQYF.